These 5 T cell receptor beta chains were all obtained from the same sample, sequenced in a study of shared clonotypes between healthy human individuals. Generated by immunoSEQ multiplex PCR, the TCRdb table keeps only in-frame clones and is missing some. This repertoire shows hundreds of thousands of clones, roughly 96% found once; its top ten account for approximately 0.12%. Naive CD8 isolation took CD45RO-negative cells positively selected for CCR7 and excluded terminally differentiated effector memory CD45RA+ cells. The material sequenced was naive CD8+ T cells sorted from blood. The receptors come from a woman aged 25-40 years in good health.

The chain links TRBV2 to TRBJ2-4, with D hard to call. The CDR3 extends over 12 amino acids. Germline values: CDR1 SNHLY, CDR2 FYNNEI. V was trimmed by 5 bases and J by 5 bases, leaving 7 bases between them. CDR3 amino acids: CASSPRQNIQYF. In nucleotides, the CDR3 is TGTGCCAGCAGTCCAAGACAAAACATTCAGTACTTC.

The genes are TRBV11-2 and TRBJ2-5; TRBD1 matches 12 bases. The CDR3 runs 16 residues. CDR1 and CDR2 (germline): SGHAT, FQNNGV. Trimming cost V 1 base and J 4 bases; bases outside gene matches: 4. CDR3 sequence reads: CASSLVGTGGLETQYF. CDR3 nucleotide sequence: TGTGCCAGCAGCTTAGTAGGGACAGGGGGCTTAGAGACCCAGTACTTC.

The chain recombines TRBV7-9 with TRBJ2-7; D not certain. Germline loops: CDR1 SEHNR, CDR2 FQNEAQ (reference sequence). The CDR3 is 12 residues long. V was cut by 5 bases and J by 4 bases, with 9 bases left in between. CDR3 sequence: CASSVGSYEQYF. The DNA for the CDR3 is TGTGCCAGCAGCGTCGGCTCATACGAGCAGTACTTC.

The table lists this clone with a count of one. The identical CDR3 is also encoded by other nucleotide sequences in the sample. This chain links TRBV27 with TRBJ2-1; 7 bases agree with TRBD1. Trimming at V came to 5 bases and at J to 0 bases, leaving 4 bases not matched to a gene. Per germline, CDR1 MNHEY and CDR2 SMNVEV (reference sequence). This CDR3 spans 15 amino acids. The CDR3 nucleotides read TGTGCCAGCAGTCCAAGGGACAGCTCCTACAATGAGCAGTTCTTC. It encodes CASSPRDSSYNEQFF.

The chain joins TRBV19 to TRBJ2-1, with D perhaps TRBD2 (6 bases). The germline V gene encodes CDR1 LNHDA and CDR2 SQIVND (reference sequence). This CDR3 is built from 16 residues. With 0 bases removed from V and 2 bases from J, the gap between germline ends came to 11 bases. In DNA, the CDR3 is TGTGCCAGTAGTATAGATCTTGGGGAGGCCTACAATGAGCAGTTCTTC. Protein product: CASSIDLGEAYNEQFF.